One and the same sample provided the 24 T cell receptor beta chains below, sequenced in a study of blood T cell repertoires in COVID-19. Assay: immunoSEQ multiplex PCR; the TCRdb copy retains only in-frame clones and omits some. The sample holds about 140,000 clones; about 80% are singletons and the top ten take around 8%. Sequenced material: peripheral blood. Source of these receptors: a human donor in a cohort sampled during active COVID-19.

This clone was counted a few times. This rearrangement joins TRBV9 to TRBJ2-1, with 14 nucleotides matching TRBD2. The J segment lost 4 bases and the V segment lost 0 bases, leaving 6 bases of the junction unmatched. The CDR3 is made up of 18 amino acids. Germline assignment: CDR1 SGDLS and CDR2 YYNGEE. CDR3: CASSVGTSGGLVYNEQFF. The CDR3 coding sequence is TGTGCCAGCAGCGTAGGGACTAGCGGGGGGCTAGTATACAATGAGCAGTTCTTC.

The V gene is TRBV10-3, the J gene TRBJ1-1; no clear D. V was shortened by 0 bases and J by 4 bases, with 21 bases between the two germline ends. Germline lookup yields CDR1 ENHRY and CDR2 SYGVKD. There are 18 residues in the CDR3. CDR3 nucleotides: TGTGCCATCAGTGAGTCGCCCCCCGGAAGCGATTTGAGCACTGAAGCTTTCTTT. The encoded protein is CAISESPPGSDLSTEAFF.

This sequence joins TRBV10-3 and TRBJ2-3; 12 bases map to TRBD1. The CDR3 totals 17 residues. CDR1 and CDR2 from the germline V gene are ENHRY and SYGVKD. Trimming at V came to 2 bases and at J to 7 bases, leaving 10 bases not matched to a gene. The CDR3 sequence: CAISEAGRDRGHNTQYF. CDR3 bases: TGTGCCATCAGTGAGGCTGGGAGGGACAGGGGGCATAATACGCAGTATTTT.

V and J are TRBV2 and TRBJ1-4; TRBD1 matches 10 bases. CDR1 is SNHLY, CDR2 FYNNEI, per germline. The CDR3 runs to 15 residues. After removal of 5 bases from V and 5 bases from J, the junction contained 5 bases not matched to a gene. The chain's CDR3 is CASSQTGGLNEKLFF. The CDR3 region has the DNA TGTGCCAGCAGTCAGACAGGGGGCCTAAATGAAAAACTGTTTTTT.

The chain carries TRBV5-1 and TRBJ2-3; 9 bases fit TRBD2. This CDR3 has 15 amino acids. Germline loops: CDR1 SGHRS, CDR2 YFSETQ. Trimming cost V 4 bases and J 1 base; bases outside gene matches: 4. CDR3 nucleotide sequence: TGCGCCAGCAGCCCTAGCGGGGAACGCACAGATACGCAGTATTTT. Its translation is CASSPSGERTDTQYF.

The chain joins TRBV19 to TRBJ2-5; 9 bases agree with TRBD1. V lost 6 bases, J lost 4 bases, and 3 bases stayed unmatched. Germline values: CDR1 LNHDA, CDR2 SQIVND (reference sequence). The CDR3 contains 13 residues. CDR3 region: CASRGQGRETQYF. CDR3 DNA: TGTGCCAGTAGGGGACAGGGTAGAGAGACCCAGTACTTC.

This clone has only one observation. The V call is TRBV6-4, the J call TRBJ1-2, with D unresolved. The germline CDR1 and CDR2 sequences are MRHNA and SNTAGT. This CDR3 has 14 residues. Trimming left V 3 bases short and J 7 bases short, with 15 bases between. The DNA for the CDR3 is TGTGCCAGCAGTGATGGCTCAGGCGTGGGTGGCTACACCTTC. This encodes CASSDGSGVGGYTF.

This clone has just a few counts. The rearrangement uses TRBV9 and TRBJ2-7; 8 bases are shared with TRBD1. V was clipped by 2 bases and J by 2 bases; unmatched bases: 3. CDR1 and CDR2 (germline): SGDLS, YYNGEE. The CDR3 extends over 14 amino acids. Here the CDR3 reads CASSVADRAYEQYF. The CDR3, as DNA: TGTGCCAGCAGCGTGGCGGACAGGGCCTACGAGCAGTACTTC.

The rearrangement links TRBV19 to TRBJ1-1; 7 positions match TRBD1. V lost 8 bases and J lost 1; bases outside the gene matches: 4. Germline values: CDR1 LNHDA, CDR2 SQIVND (reference sequence). This CDR3 comprises 13 residues. The CDR3 coding sequence is TGTGCCAGTCGGGGACAGAAGAACACTGAAGCTTTCTTT. This encodes CASRGQKNTEAFF.

A single count supports this clone. The DNA for the CDR3 is TGTGCCAGTAGTATTCAGGGGACGGCTTTCTTT. Its protein is CASSIQGTAFF. The chain combines TRBV19 with TRBJ1-1; a possible D gene is TRBD1 (6 bases). This CDR3 has 11 residues. Trimming removed 3 bases at V and 11 bases at J, with 10 bases between. Germline V gives CDR1 LNHDA, CDR2 SQIVND (reference sequence).

The V call is TRBV29-1, the J call TRBJ1-4, with a weak D call TRBD1 (5 bases). Trimming removed 3 bases from V and 4 bases from J, with 9 bases in between. The CDR3 runs to 13 residues. The V gene's germline CDR1 is SQVTM and CDR2 ANQGSEA. This chain's CDR3 is CSVEEGINEKLFF. The CDR3, as DNA: TGCAGCGTTGAGGAGGGGATTAATGAAAAACTGTTTTTT.

The J gene is TRBJ1-5, the V gene TRBV7-8; D is undetermined. CDR3 length equals 14 residues. CDR1 is SGHVS and CDR2 is FQNEAQ in the germline V gene. Between the trimmed V and J ends, which lost 2 bases and 5 bases, there was a span of 10 bases. Written as DNA, the CDR3 is TGTGCCAGCAGCTTACCAGGAGGCGATCAGCCCCAGCATTTT. Encoded protein: CASSLPGGDQPQHF.

The chain has TRBV5-1 and TRBJ2-3, with 7 positions matching TRBD2. Germline trimming cut 4 bases from V and 0 bases from J; bases unmatched to any gene: 5. The CDR3 runs to 15 residues. The germline gives CDR1 SGHRS, CDR2 YFSETQ. CDR3 sequence (DNA): TGCGCCAGCAGCCCTAGCGGTACTAGCACAGATACGCAGTATTTT. Translated, it gives CASSPSGTSTDTQYF.

J is TRBJ2-7 and V is TRBV2; TRBD1 matches at 7 bases. The CDR3 length is 14 residues. V trimming: 5 bases; J trimming: 4 bases; junction bases outside the gene matches: 8. The germline gives CDR1 SNHLY, CDR2 FYNNEI. The DNA of the CDR3 is TGTGCCAGCAGTCAAACGGGACAGAAGTACGAGCAGTACTTC. This encodes CASSQTGQKYEQYF.

The sample holds a few counts of this clone. Other nucleotide sequences in the sample specify the same CDR3. V usage is TRBV3-1 (or the pseudogene TRBV3-2) and J usage is TRBJ1-5; D is uncertain. Between the trimmed V and J ends, which lost 1 base and 6 bases, there was a span of 10 bases. The CDR3 contains 14 residues. Germline V gene sequence: CDR1 LGHDT, CDR2 YNNKEL (reference sequence). Written as DNA, the CDR3 is TGTGCCAGCAGCCAAGGGAGGGTAGGTCAGCCCCAGCATTTT. Translated, it gives CASSQGRVGQPQHF.

The V gene is TRBV24-1, the J gene TRBJ2-3, with TRBD1 matching 8 bases. This CDR3 has 15 amino acids. The V gene's germline CDR1 is KGHDR and CDR2 SFDVKD. With 2 bases clipped from V and 5 bases from J, the junction kept 5 bases outside the gene matches. This CDR3 is CATSDWTGNIDTQYF. The CDR3 DNA follows: TGTGCCACCAGTGATTGGACAGGGAACATAGATACGCAGTATTTT.

The chain links TRBV3-1 (or the pseudogene TRBV3-2) to TRBJ2-7; the D gene is possibly TRBD1 (5 bases). The germline gives CDR1 LGHDT, CDR2 YNNKEL (reference sequence). This CDR3 comprises 15 residues. The ends were cut back, 1 base at V and 2 bases at J, with 12 bases in the middle. CDR3 residues: CASSQAITGPYEQYF. Here the CDR3 DNA reads TGTGCCAGCAGCCAAGCTATAACAGGTCCCTACGAGCAGTACTTC.

The chain couples TRBV7-2 to TRBJ1-5; D uncertain. The CDR3 has 15 amino acids. CDR1 and CDR2 from the germline V gene are SGHTA and FQGNSA. The V and J ends lost 5 bases and 6 bases respectively, with 17 bases between them. DNA for the CDR3: TGTGCCAGCAGCCCCCGACGGGGATTGGCTCAGCCCCAGCATTTT. It encodes CASSPRRGLAQPQHF. The full variable domain, completed using reference TRBV7-2 and TRBJ1-5, is GAGVSQSPSNKVTEKGKDVELRCDPISGHTALYWYRQSLGQGLEFLIYFQGNSAPDKSGLPSDRFSAERTGGSVSTLTIQRTQQEDSAVYLCASSPRRGLAQPQHFGDGTRLSIL.

V is TRBV28 and J is TRBJ1-5; TRBD1 aligns across 10 bases. J lost 7 bases, V lost 5 bases, and 5 bases had no gene match. The V gene's germline CDR1 is MDHEN and CDR2 SYDVKM. The CDR3 length is 14 residues. The CDR3 sequence: CASSPGTGEQPQHF. The CDR3 DNA follows: TGTGCCAGCAGTCCCGGGACAGGGGAACAGCCCCAGCATTTT.

The chain recombines TRBV29-1 with TRBJ2-5; D remains ambiguous. Germline V lookup: CDR1 SQVTM, CDR2 ANQGSEA. The length of the CDR3 is 14 residues. V shed 3 bases and J shed 2 bases, with 13 bases lying between them. CDR3 sequence reads: CSVDRVASQETQYF. The CDR3 nucleotides read TGCAGCGTTGATCGGGTAGCCTCTCAAGAGACCCAGTACTTC.

DNA for the CDR3: TGTGCCAGCAGCTTGAATCAGCTAGCGGACACGCAAGAGACCCAGTACTTC. This codes for CASSLNQLADTQETQYF. This chain links TRBV5-4 with TRBJ2-5; TRBD2 matches 7 bases. The CDR3 is made up of 17 amino acids. Germline assignment: CDR1 SGHNT and CDR2 YYREEE (reference sequence). The J segment lost 2 bases and the V segment lost 1 base, leaving 11 bases of the junction unmatched.

This chain uses TRBV5-1 with TRBJ2-7, with D maybe TRBD2 (5 bases). The CDR3 extends over 15 amino acids. Germline-derived CDR1 and CDR2 are SGHRS and YFSETQ. The V end lost 1 base, the J end lost 0 bases, and 11 bases lay between the germline ends. The CDR3 reads CASSLSGWLSYEQYF. CDR3 coding DNA: TGCGCCAGCAGCTTGAGCGGTTGGCTCTCCTACGAGCAGTACTTC.

The gene calls are TRBV7-2 and TRBJ1-1; 7 bases map to TRBD1. V lost 5 bases and J lost 2; bases outside the gene matches: 5. In germline, CDR1 is SGHTA, CDR2 FQGNSA. CDR3 length: 14 residues. The CDR3 region is CASSKGQINTEAFF. The DNA for the CDR3 is TGTGCCAGCAGCAAGGGACAGATTAACACTGAAGCTTTCTTT.

The V and J genes are TRBV19 and TRBJ2-1; the match to TRBD1 covers 9 bases. The CDR3 totals 17 residues. Per germline, CDR1 LNHDA and CDR2 SQIVND (reference sequence). The V gene end was trimmed by 5 bases and the J gene end by 0 bases; junction bases not matched to a gene: 8. CDR3: CASSVGQGLSSYNEQFF. CDR3 bases: TGTGCCAGTAGTGTTGGACAGGGGTTAAGCTCCTACAATGAGCAGTTCTTC. Supplemented by reference TRBV19 and TRBJ2-1, the full variable domain reads DGGITQSPKYLFRKEGQNVTLSCEQNLNHDAMYWYRQDPGQGLRLIYYSQIVNDFQKGDIAEGYSVSREKKESFPLTVTSAQKNPTAFYLCASSVGQGLSSYNEQFFGPGTRLTVL.